The source of this T cell receptor (beta chain) is a study of shared clonotypes between healthy human individuals. Study overall: Each donor's CD4 naive and CD4 memory cells filled three plates apiece, CD8 naive two, and CD8 memory one.

Trimming shortened V by 2 bases and J by 2 bases, and 10 bases separated the two germline ends. The CDR3 has 14 amino acids. Germline values: CDR1 SGHTA, CDR2 FQGNSA. Regarding the study as a whole: Naive subsets, compared against memory subsets, generally had larger estimated richness values.

Regarding this clone: What it recognizes is unknown.

Here immunoSEQ multiplex PCR was the method, and the copy in TCRdb shows in-frame clones only, minus some. The sample lists about 2 million clones; roughly 96% were seen once. Subsets obtained from CD4+ cells comprised CD45RA+ naive and CD45RA-negative memory cells. The sequence was collected from a man aged 18 to 30 in good health. Specimen: naive CD4+ T cells sorted from blood. This sample's subset: CD45RA+ positively selected. This chain joins TRBV7-2 and TRBJ2-7; TRBD1 is a possible D gene (5 bases). DNA for the CDR3: TGTGCCAGCAGCTTAAATACAGGAGCCTACGAGCAGTACTTC. Translation gives CASSLNTGAYEQYF. Supplemented by reference TRBV7-2 and TRBJ2-7, the full variable domain reads GAGVSQSPSNKVTEKGKDVELRCDPISGHTALYWYRQSLGQGLEFLIYFQGNSAPDKSGLPSDRFSAERTGGSVSTLTIQRTQQEDSAVYLCASSLNTGAYEQYFGPGTRLTVT.